These 30 T cell receptor beta chains came from one sample sequenced in a study of T-cell reconstitution after alpha-beta-depleted transplantation in children. It was with unique molecular identifiers that the TCRbeta library was prepared. Each CDR3 protein gets one entry after TCRdb re-called the PCR reads with MiXCR. Of approximately 400,000 distinct CDR3 sequences listed, roughly 11% were seen once; the top ten hold roughly 5%. Sequencing was performed on PBMCs from the stem cell graft donor, taken from the stem cell graft. The receptor source for this set is a human donor who donated a stem cell graft to a child with acute myeloid leukemia.

CDR3 bases: TGTGCCAGTAGTATAAAGTCAGCATATAGCAATCAGCCCCAGCATTTT. Protein sequence: CASSIKSAYSNQPQHF. The chain combines TRBV19 with TRBJ1-5; D not resolved. Germline lookup yields CDR1 LNHDA and CDR2 SQIVND (reference sequence). With 2 bases removed from V and 0 bases from J, the gap between germline ends came to 11 bases. This CDR3 region has 16 residues. Supplemented by reference TRBV19 and TRBJ1-5, the full variable domain reads DGGITQSPKYLFRKEGQNVTLSCEQNLNHDAMYWYRQDPGQGLRLIYYSQIVNDFQKGDIAEGYSVSREKKESFPLTVTSAQKNPTAFYLCASSIKSAYSNQPQHFGDGTRLSIL.

This clonotype was seen a few times. V and J are TRBV29-1 and TRBJ1-5, with TRBD1 as a possible D gene (6 bases). Trimming stripped 7 bases from V and 5 bases from J, with 15 bases between. The CDR3 runs 13 residues. The germline V gene encodes CDR1 SQVTM and CDR2 ANQGSEA. CDR3 bases: TGCAGCGCCCAGACAGGAGACTATCAGCCCCAGCATTTT. It is translated as CSAQTGDYQPQHF.

V and J are TRBV28 and TRBJ2-3; 7 positions match TRBD2. Per germline, CDR1 MDHEN and CDR2 SYDVKM. The CDR3 runs 20 residues. Germline trimming cut 6 bases from V and 2 bases from J; bases unmatched to any gene: 23. The CDR3 here is CASSPAVLSGAPTYTDTQYF. The CDR3 coding sequence is TGTGCCAGCAGCCCCGCCGTCCTCAGCGGGGCACCTACCTACACAGATACGCAGTATTTT.

There are a few counts of this clonotype. The J gene is TRBJ2-2, the V gene TRBV20-1; D gene unclear. Germline V CDR1 and CDR2: DFQATT, SNEGSKA (reference sequence). This CDR3 is 13 amino acids long. V was clipped by 1 base and J by 8 bases, with 11 bases between them. CDR3 amino acids: CSARGGSSGELFF. The CDR3 DNA follows: TGCAGTGCTAGAGGCGGCAGTTCGGGGGAGCTGTTTTTT.

The J gene is TRBJ2-4, the V gene TRBV7-2; D might be TRBD1 (6 bases). This CDR3 spans 17 amino acids. Trimming removed 6 bases at V and 0 bases at J, with 18 bases between. Germline CDR1 SGHTA, CDR2 FQGNSA. CDR3 sequence: CASSSGTLFLAKNIQYF. CDR3 DNA sequence: TGTGCCAGCAGTTCCGGGACACTTTTTTTAGCCAAAAACATTCAGTACTTC.

The chain links TRBV6-1 to TRBJ1-2; no clear D gene. Per the germline V gene, CDR1 is MNHNS and CDR2 is SASEGT. Trimming left V 8 bases short and J 2 bases short, with 9 bases between. The CDR3 has 12 residues. Here the CDR3 reads CASAKGNYGYTF. The CDR3 DNA reads TGTGCCAGCGCGAAAGGGAACTATGGCTACACCTTC.

This clonotype has at least ten counts. The chain links TRBV7-2 to TRBJ2-3, with a tentative D call TRBD2 (5 bases). This CDR3 comprises 12 residues. V was trimmed by 3 bases and J by 6 bases, leaving 7 bases between them. From germline, CDR1 is SGHTA and CDR2 FQGNSA. The CDR3 DNA reads as TGTGCCAGCAGCTTCTTAGCGGATACGCAGTATTTT. This codes for CASSFLADTQYF.

This chain connects TRBV5-1 to TRBJ2-5; TRBD1 is a possible D gene (5 bases). Germline loops: CDR1 SGHRS, CDR2 YFSETQ. This CDR3 contains 14 residues. Trimming took off 0 bases at V and 6 bases at J, with 12 bases between the two ends. The CDR3 bases are TGCGCCAGCAGCTTGGCCGATAGGGGAAAGACCCAGTACTTC. Its protein is CASSLADRGKTQYF.

There are many counts of this clonotype. The CDR3 is CASSQTGTGNEKLFF. The CDR3 nucleotides read TGCGCCAGCAGCCAGACCGGGACAGGCAATGAAAAACTGTTTTTT. The J gene is TRBJ1-4, the V gene TRBV4-1; TRBD1 matches 8 bases. The germline gives CDR1 MGHRA, CDR2 YSYEKL. The CDR3 spans 15 residues. J lost 5 bases, V lost 3 bases, and 5 bases had no gene match.

J is TRBJ1-4 and V is TRBV6-5; possible D gene TRBD1, 5 bases. Germline V lookup: CDR1 MNHEY, CDR2 SVGAGI. The CDR3 runs to 15 residues. Between the trimmed V and J ends, which lost 4 bases and 14 bases, there was a span of 23 bases. DNA for the CDR3: TGTGCCAGCAGTTCATCAGGGACCGCCACTGGAAACCTGTTTTTT. This gives the protein CASSSSGTATGNLFF.

The chain combines TRBV20-1 with TRBJ1-1; no definite D call. This CDR3 is 13 amino acids long. The V end lost 2 bases, the J end lost 1 base, and 8 bases lay between the germline ends. The germline V gene encodes CDR1 DFQATT and CDR2 SNEGSKA (reference sequence). CDR3 coding DNA: TGCAGTGCTAGAAAACTACCGAACACTGAAGCTTTCTTT. Translating gives CSARKLPNTEAFF.

This clonotype was seen many times. J is TRBJ2-7 and V is TRBV10-3; D ambiguous. The germline V gene has CDR1 ENHRY and CDR2 SYGVKD. Between the trimmed V and J ends, which lost 0 bases and 5 bases, there was a span of 11 bases. This CDR3 comprises 14 residues. The CDR3 nucleotides are TGTGCCATCAGTGAGTCTCGGCAGAGTAACGAGCAGTACGTC. This translates into CAISESRQSNEQYV.

This clonotype has a handful of counts. The genes are TRBV4-1 and TRBJ1-2; TRBD1 aligns across 7 bases. This CDR3 is 15 amino acids long. Trimming removed 2 bases from V and 7 bases from J; junction bases left unmatched: 10. Germline CDR1 reads MGHRA; CDR2 reads YSYEKL. CDR3 loop: CASSQPRQGPRGYTF. The DNA of the CDR3 is TGCGCCAGCAGCCAACCCCGACAGGGTCCGCGTGGCTACACCTTC.

Only a few counts were recorded for this clonotype. V usage is TRBV11-2 and J usage is TRBJ2-5, with TRBD2 matching 7 bases. The V segment lost 5 bases and the J segment 5 bases; nucleotides outside the gene matches: 8. Germline V gene data show CDR1 as SGHAT and CDR2 as FQNNGV. The CDR3 length is 14 residues. The CDR3 region is CASSRLAAGETQYF. CDR3 coding DNA: TGTGCCAGCAGCCGGCTAGCGGCTGGGGAGACCCAGTACTTC.

This clonotype was found many times. The rearrangement links TRBV7-2 to TRBJ2-5; D may be TRBD2 (6 bases). Germline V lookup: CDR1 SGHTA, CDR2 FQGNSA. V lost 5 bases and J lost 7, with 17 bases in between. The CDR3 has 14 residues. CDR3 DNA sequence: TGTGCCAGCAGCCCCAGGCCCGGGGGACGGACCCAGTACTTC. Residues: CASSPRPGGRTQYF.

The genes are TRBV29-1 and TRBJ2-5, with D perhaps matching TRBD1 (5 bases). This CDR3 is built from 14 residues. V shed 4 bases and J shed 0 bases, with 12 bases lying between them. The germline gives CDR1 SQVTM, CDR2 ANQGSEA. The CDR3: CSVGLPGNQETQYF. In DNA form, the CDR3 reads TGCAGCGTTGGGCTGCCAGGGAACCAAGAGACCCAGTACTTC.

Of note for this clonotype: A much larger clone differs from this one at a single base, so this may be a read error. The J gene is TRBJ1-1, the V gene TRBV7-2; 7 nucleotides line up with TRBD1. The CDR3 totals 16 residues. Germline values: CDR1 SGHTA, CDR2 FQGNSA. CDR3 bases: TGTGCCAGCAGCTTACTTGGGACAGACTTATACACTGAATCTTTCTTT. It is translated as CASSLLGTDLYTESFF. Drawing the rest from reference TRBV7-2 and TRBJ1-1, the complete variable domain is GAGVSQSPSNKVTEKGKDVELRCDPISGHTALYWYRQSLGQGLEFLIYFQGNSAPDKSGLPSDRFSAERTGGSVSTLTIQRTQQEDSAVYLCASSLLGTDLYTESFFGQGTRLTVV.

This clonotype has just a few counts. The CDR3 DNA reads as TGTGCCAGCAGCTTAGGATCTGGGGGGGCTCTCGCAGATACGCAGTATTTT. Protein product: CASSLGSGGALADTQYF. The V gene is TRBV11-2, the J gene TRBJ2-3; D perhaps matches TRBD2 (7 bases). Germline V gene sequence: CDR1 SGHAT, CDR2 FQNNGV. Trimming took 1 base from V and 4 from J, leaving 18 bases between them. The CDR3 length is 17 residues.

This clonotype came up many times. The chain links TRBV12-3 or TRBV12-4 to TRBJ2-7; no clear D. Trimming removed 3 bases from V and 3 bases from J, with 6 bases in between. CDR3 length equals 12 residues. The CDR3 DNA sequence: TGTGCCAGCAGTTTCGGGTACTACGAGCAGTACTTC. Translated, it gives CASSFGYYEQYF.

The sample holds a few counts of this clonotype. The chain's CDR3 is CSVMGGGTETQYF. The CDR3 nucleotides are TGCAGTGTTATGGGCGGGGGTACAGAGACCCAGTACTTC. The V gene is TRBV20-1, the J gene TRBJ2-5; 7 bases line up with TRBD2. The CDR3 runs 13 residues. Unmatched junction bases numbered 9, after V lost 7 bases and J lost 4 bases. The V gene's germline CDR1 is DFQATT and CDR2 SNEGSKA (reference sequence).

The CDR3 DNA reads TGTGCCAGCAGTCCGACGGCCGGGACTAGGAGCTCCTACGAGCAGTACTTC. Residues: CASSPTAGTRSSYEQYF. The genes are TRBV28 and TRBJ2-7, with TRBD2 matching over 8 bases. The CDR3 contains 17 residues. Germline V gene data show CDR1 as MDHEN and CDR2 as SYDVKM. Losses at the gene ends were 5 bases for V and 0 bases for J; bases not matched to a gene: 12.

The chain uses TRBV7-9 and TRBJ2-1, with D uncertain. The V gene lost 5 bases and the J gene lost 8 bases, with 13 bases spanning the gap. CDR3 length: 13 amino acids. CDR1 is SEHNR, CDR2 FQNEAQ, per germline (reference sequence). The CDR3 DNA is TGTGCCAGCAGCACCCGACTTGTGGATGAGCAGTTCTTC. It is translated as CASSTRLVDEQFF.

The CDR3 spells CASGRGSVDGYTF. The DNA of the CDR3 is TGTGCCAGCGGAAGGGGGTCCGTGGACGGCTACACCTTC. The chain has TRBV6-1 and TRBJ1-2; the D gene is possibly TRBD1 (6 bases). Trimming took off 8 bases at V and 8 bases at J, with 18 bases between the two ends. The CDR3 length is 13 residues. CDR1 and CDR2 from the germline V gene are MNHNS and SASEGT.

This clonotype occurred a few times. This chain joins TRBV12-3 or TRBV12-4 and TRBJ1-5; perhaps TRBD1 as D (6 bases). The CDR3 length is 15 residues. V was shortened by 8 bases and J by 1 base, with 15 bases between the two germline ends. DNA for the CDR3: TGTGCCAGCCTGGGCAGGGGAGTAAGCAATCAGCCCCAGCATTTT. Translating gives CASLGRGVSNQPQHF.

Of note for this clonotype: One end of the junction fails to match germline, which may point to a read error. The chain has TRBV5-6 and TRBJ1-4; TRBD1 matches 12 bases. Per the germline V gene, CDR1 is SGHDT and CDR2 is YYEEEE. This CDR3 is built from 15 residues. The CDR3 sequence is CASSLAGTGGQNLFF. CDR3 in DNA: TGTGCCAGCAGCTTGGCCGGGACAGGGGGCCAAAACCTGTTTTTT. The entire variable domain, with the rest obtained from reference TRBV5-6 and TRBJ1-4, is as follows: DAGVTQSPTHLIKTRGQQVTLRCSPKSGHDTVSWYQQALGQGPQFIFQYYEEEERQRGNFPDRFSGHQFPNYSSELNVNALLLGDSALYLCASSLAGTGGQNLFFGSGTQLSVL.

The genes are TRBV20-1 and TRBJ2-1; D remains unclear. Germline lookup yields CDR1 DFQATT and CDR2 SNEGSKA (reference sequence). This CDR3 is built from 14 residues. Trimming removed 1 base from V and 5 bases from J, with 12 bases in between. The CDR3 protein is CSARGVARHNEQFF. CDR3 DNA sequence: TGCAGTGCTAGAGGGGTGGCGCGGCACAATGAGCAGTTCTTC.

This sequence joins TRBV21-1 and TRBJ1-1. TRBV21-1 is recorded as a pseudogene. This CDR3 contains 13 residues. The CDR3 coding sequence is TGTGCCAGCAGCAAAGTTCGGCACACTGAAGCTTTCTTT. Translation: CASSKVRHTEAFF.

J is TRBJ2-3 and V is TRBV6-2 or TRBV6-3; no firm D call. Germline CDR1 is MNHEY and CDR2 is SVGEGT. The germline V and J ends were trimmed by 0 bases and 2 bases, with 6 bases remaining between them. The length of the CDR3 is 14 residues. The CDR3 protein is CASSYSAPTDTQYF. The CDR3 nucleotides read TGTGCCAGCAGTTACTCGGCTCCCACAGATACGCAGTATTTT.

The chain combines TRBV7-2 with TRBJ2-1; TRBD2 matches 12 bases. V was clipped by 4 bases and J by 8 bases; unmatched bases: 12. Germline CDR1 reads SGHTA; CDR2 reads FQGNSA. This CDR3 is 17 amino acids long. CDR3 residues: CASSSASGRARRDEQFF. CDR3 DNA: TGTGCCAGCAGCTCCGCTAGCGGGAGGGCCAGAAGGGATGAGCAGTTCTTC.

The CDR3 region has the DNA TGTGCCAGCAGCTTCCGGGACAGGGATTTGGATGAGCAGTTCTTC. Its translation: CASSFRDRDLDEQFF. The chain combines TRBV4-2 with TRBJ2-1, with 9 positions matching TRBD1. The CDR3 is 15 residues long. V was pared by 5 bases and J by 8 bases, with 10 bases of the junction left unmatched. Germline V gene data show CDR1 as LGHNA and CDR2 as YNFKEQ.